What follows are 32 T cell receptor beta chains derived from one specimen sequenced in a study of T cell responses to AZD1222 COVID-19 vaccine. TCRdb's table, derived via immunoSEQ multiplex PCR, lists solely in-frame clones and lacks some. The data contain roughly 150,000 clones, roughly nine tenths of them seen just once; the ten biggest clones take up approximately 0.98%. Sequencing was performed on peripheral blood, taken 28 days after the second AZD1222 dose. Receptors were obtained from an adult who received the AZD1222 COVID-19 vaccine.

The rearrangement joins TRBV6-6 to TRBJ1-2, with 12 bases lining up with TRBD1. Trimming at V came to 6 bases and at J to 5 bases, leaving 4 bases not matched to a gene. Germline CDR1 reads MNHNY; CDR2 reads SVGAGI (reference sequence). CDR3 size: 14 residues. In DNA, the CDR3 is TGTGCCAGCAGGGGACAGGGGGCGTTTTATGGCTACACCTTC. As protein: CASRGQGAFYGYTF.

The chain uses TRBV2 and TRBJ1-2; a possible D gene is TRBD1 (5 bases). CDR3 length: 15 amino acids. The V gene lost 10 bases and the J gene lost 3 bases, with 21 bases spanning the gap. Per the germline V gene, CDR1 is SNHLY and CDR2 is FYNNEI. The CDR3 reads CATLVQGDVYYGYTF. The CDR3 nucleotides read TGTGCCACCCTCGTCCAAGGGGACGTATACTATGGCTACACCTTC.

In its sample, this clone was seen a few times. The CDR3 reads CAWTAGRTAGTGELFF. The CDR3 nucleotides are TGTGCCTGGACGGCGGGGAGGACAGCGGGCACCGGGGAGCTGTTTTTT. The genes are TRBV30 and TRBJ2-2; D assignment may be TRBD1 or TRBD2 (6 bases each). This CDR3 comprises 16 residues. Looked up from germline, CDR1 is GTSNPN and CDR2 is SVGIG (reference sequence). With 4 bases removed from V and 4 bases from J, the gap between germline ends came to 19 bases.

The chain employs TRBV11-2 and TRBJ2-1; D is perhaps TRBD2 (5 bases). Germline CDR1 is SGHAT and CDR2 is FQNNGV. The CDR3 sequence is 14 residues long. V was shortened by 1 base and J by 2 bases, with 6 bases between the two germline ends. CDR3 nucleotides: TGTGCCAGCAGCTTAGCGGGAACCTACAATGAGCAGTTCTTC. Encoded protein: CASSLAGTYNEQFF.

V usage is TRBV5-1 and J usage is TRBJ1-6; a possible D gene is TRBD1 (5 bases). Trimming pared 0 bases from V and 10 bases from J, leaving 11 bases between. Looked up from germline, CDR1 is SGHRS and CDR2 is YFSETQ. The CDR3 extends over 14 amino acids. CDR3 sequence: CASSLGQTTSPLHF. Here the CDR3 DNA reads TGCGCCAGCAGCTTGGGACAGACAACCTCACCCCTCCACTTT.

The CDR3 reads CASIPLGRSNTEAFF. CDR3 bases: TGTGCCAGCATCCCCTTAGGGAGATCCAACACTGAAGCTTTCTTT. The rearrangement uses TRBV28 and TRBJ1-1, with D hard to call. V dropped 7 bases and J dropped 2 bases, with 17 bases sitting between them. Germline V gene data show CDR1 as MDHEN and CDR2 as SYDVKM. The CDR3 consists of 15 residues.

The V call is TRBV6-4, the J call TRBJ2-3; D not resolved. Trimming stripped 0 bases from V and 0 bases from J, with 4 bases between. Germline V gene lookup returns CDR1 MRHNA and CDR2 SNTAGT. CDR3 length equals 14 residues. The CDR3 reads CASSDSGSTDTQYF. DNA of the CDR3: TGTGCCAGCAGTGACTCGGGCAGCACAGATACGCAGTATTTT.

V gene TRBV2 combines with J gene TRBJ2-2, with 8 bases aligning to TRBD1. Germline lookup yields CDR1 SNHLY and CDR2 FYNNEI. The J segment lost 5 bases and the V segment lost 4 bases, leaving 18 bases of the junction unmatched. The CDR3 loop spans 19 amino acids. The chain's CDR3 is CASSVDLLSGQGRTGELFF. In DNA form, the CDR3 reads TGTGCCAGCAGTGTTGATTTACTGTCCGGACAGGGACGAACCGGGGAGCTGTTTTTT.

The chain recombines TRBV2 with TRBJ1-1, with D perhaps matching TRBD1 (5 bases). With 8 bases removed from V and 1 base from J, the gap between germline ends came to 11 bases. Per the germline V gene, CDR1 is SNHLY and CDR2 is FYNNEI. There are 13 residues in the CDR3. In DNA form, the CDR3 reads TGTGCCAGCGCGGGACTGACGAACACTGAAGCTTTCTTT. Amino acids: CASAGLTNTEAFF.

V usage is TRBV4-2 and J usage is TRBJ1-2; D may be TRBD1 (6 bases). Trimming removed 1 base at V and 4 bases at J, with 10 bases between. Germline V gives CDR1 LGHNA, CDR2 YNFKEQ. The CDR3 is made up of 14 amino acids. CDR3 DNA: TGTGCCAGCAGCCAAGGCAGGGGCGGCTATGGCTACACCTTC. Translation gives CASSQGRGGYGYTF.

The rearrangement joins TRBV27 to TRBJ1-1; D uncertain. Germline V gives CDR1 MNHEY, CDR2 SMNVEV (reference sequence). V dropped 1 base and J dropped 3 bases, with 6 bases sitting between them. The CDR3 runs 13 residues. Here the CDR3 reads CASSLFVDTEAFF. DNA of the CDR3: TGTGCCAGCAGTTTATTTGTGGACACTGAAGCTTTCTTT.

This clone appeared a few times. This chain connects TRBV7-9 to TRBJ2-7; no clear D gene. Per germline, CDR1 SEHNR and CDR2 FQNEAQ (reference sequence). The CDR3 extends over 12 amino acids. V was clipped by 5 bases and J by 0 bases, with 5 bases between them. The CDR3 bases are TGTGCCAGCAGCCCTAGCTCCTACGAGCAGTACTTC. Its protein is CASSPSSYEQYF.

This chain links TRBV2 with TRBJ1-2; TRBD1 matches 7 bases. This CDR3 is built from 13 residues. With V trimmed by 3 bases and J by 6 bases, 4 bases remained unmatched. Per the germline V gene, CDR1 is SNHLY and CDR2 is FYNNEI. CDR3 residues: CASSDRGVDGYTF. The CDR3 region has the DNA TGTGCCAGCAGTGACAGGGGGGTTGATGGCTACACCTTC.

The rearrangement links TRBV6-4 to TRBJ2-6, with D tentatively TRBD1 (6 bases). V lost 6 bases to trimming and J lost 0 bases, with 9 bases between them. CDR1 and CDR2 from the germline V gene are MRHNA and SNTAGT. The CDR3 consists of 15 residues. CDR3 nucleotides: TGTGCCAGCAGCGCGGACAGCTCTGGGGCCAACGTCCTGACTTTC. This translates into CASSADSSGANVLTF.

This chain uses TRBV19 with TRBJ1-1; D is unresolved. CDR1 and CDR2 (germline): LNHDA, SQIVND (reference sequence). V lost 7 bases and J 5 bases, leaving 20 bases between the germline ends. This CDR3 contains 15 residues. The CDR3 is CASNPSGTWRTEAFF. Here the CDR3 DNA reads TGTGCCAGTAATCCGTCGGGCACATGGAGGACTGAAGCTTTCTTT.

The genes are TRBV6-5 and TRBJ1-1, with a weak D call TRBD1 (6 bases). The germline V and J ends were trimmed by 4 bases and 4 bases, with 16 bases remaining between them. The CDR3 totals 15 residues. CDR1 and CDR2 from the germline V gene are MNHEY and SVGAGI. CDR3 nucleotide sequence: TGTGCCAGCAGTTCCTTCGGCTTAGGGGGCACTGAAGCTTTCTTT. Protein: CASSSFGLGGTEAFF.

The CDR3 loop is CASSYSRGRHTEAFF. The CDR3 DNA reads TGTGCCAGCAGTTACTCCAGGGGTCGACACACTGAAGCTTTCTTT. The J gene is TRBJ1-1, the V gene TRBV6-5, with TRBD1 as a possible D gene (6 bases). Germline CDR1 MNHEY, CDR2 SVGAGI. Trimming stripped 0 bases from V and 3 bases from J, with 11 bases between. The CDR3 extends over 15 amino acids.

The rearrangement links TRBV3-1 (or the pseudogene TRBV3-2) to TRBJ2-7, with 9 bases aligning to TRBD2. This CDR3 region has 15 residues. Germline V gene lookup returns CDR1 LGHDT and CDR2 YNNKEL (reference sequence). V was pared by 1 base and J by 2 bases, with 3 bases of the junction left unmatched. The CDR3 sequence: CASSQGAGGTYEQYF. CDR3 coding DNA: TGTGCCAGCAGCCAAGGGGCGGGGGGGACCTACGAGCAGTACTTC.

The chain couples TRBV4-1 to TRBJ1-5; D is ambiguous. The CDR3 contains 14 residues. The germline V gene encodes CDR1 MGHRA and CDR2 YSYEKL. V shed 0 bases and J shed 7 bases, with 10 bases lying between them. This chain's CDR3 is CASSQEGGRQPQHF. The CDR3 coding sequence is TGCGCCAGCAGCCAAGAGGGAGGGAGACAGCCCCAGCATTTT.

CDR3 in DNA: TGTGCCAGCAGCTCCCGACTCCCCTCTGGGGCCAACGTCCTGACTTTC. Amino acid sequence: CASSSRLPSGANVLTF. This chain links TRBV7-8 with TRBJ2-6, with D uncertain. CDR3 length: 16 residues. The V and J ends lost 4 bases and 0 bases respectively, with 10 bases between them. Looked up from germline, CDR1 is SGHVS and CDR2 is FQNEAQ. The complete variable domain, with remaining parts taken from reference TRBV7-8 and TRBJ2-6, reads GAGVSQSPRYKVAKRGQDVALRCDPISGHVSLFWYQQALGQGPEFLTYFQNEAQLDKSGLPSDRFFAERPEGSVSTLKIQRTQQEDSAVYLCASSSRLPSGANVLTFGAGSRLTVL.

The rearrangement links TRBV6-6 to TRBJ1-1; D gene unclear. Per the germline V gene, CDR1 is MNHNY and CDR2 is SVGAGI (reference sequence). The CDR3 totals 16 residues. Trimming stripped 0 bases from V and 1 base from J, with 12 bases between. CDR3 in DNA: TGTGCCAGCAGTTACTCGATGCGGGTTGGGAACACTGAAGCTTTCTTT. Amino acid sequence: CASSYSMRVGNTEAFF.

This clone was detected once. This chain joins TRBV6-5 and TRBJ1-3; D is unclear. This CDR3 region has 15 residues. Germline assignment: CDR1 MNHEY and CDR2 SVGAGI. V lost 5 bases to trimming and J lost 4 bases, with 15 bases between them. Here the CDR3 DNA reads TGTGCCAGCAGTCCTAGTTCGGGGTTCGGAAACACCATATATTTT. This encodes CASSPSSGFGNTIYF.

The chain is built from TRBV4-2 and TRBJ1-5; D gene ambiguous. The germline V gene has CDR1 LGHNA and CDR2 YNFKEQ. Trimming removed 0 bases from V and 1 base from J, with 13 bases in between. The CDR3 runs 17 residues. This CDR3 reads CASSQDVGSLSNQPQHF. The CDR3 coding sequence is TGTGCCAGCAGCCAAGATGTGGGCAGCTTAAGCAATCAGCCCCAGCATTTT.

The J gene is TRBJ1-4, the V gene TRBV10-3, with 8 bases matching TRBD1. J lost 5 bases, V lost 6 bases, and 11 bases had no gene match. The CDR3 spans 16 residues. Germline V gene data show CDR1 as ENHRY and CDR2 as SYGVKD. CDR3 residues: CAISSGTGGMNEKLFF. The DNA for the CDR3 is TGTGCCATCAGCTCGGGAACAGGGGGGATGAATGAAAAACTGTTTTTT.

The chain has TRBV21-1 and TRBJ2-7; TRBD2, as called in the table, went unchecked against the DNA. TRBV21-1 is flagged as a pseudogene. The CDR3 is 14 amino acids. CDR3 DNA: TGTGCCAGCAGCAAAGGACTAGCGGGGGCCCCAGGGTACTTC. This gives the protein CASSKGLAGAPGYF.

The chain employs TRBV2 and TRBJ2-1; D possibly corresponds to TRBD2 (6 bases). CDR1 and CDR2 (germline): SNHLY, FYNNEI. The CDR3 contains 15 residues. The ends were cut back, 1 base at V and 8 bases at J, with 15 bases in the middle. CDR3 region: CASSEVGVRRDEQFF. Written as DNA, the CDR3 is TGTGCCAGCAGTGAAGTGGGGGTGAGGAGGGATGAGCAGTTCTTC.

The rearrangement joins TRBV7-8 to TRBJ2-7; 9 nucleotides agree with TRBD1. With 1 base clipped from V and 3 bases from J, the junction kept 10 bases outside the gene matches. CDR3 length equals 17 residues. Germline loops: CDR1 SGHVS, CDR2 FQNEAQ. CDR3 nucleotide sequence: TGTGCCAGCAGCTTAGTCGGACCGGGACAGGGCCTCTACGAGCAGTACTTC. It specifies CASSLVGPGQGLYEQYF.

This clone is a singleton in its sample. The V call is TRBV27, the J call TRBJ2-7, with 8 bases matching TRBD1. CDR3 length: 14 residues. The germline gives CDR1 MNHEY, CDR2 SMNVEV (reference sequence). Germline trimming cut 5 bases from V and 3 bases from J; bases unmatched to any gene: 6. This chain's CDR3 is CASSPGTGNYEQYF. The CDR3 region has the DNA TGTGCCAGCAGTCCTGGGACAGGAAACTACGAGCAGTACTTC.

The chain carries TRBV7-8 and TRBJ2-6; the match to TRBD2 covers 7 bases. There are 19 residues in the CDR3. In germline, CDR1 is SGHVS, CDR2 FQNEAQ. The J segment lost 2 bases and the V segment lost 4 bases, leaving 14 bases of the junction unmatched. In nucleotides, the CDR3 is TGTGCCAGCAGCTCGGTACCCGGGACTACCCTTACTGGGGCCAACGTCCTGACTTTC. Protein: CASSSVPGTTLTGANVLTF.

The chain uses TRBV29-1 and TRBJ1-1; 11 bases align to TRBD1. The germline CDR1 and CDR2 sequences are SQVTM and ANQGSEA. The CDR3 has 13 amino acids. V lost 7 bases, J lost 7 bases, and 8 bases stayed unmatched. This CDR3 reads CSGAGQGEGEAFF. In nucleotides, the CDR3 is TGCAGCGGGGCGGGACAGGGGGAAGGTGAAGCTTTCTTT.

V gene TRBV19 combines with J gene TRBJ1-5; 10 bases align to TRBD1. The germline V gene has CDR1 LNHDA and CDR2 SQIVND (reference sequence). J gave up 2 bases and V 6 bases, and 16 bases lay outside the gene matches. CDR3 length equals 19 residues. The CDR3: CASRSYGTGDVGGNQPQHF. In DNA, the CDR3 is TGTGCCAGTAGATCCTACGGGACAGGGGACGTCGGAGGCAATCAGCCCCAGCATTTT.

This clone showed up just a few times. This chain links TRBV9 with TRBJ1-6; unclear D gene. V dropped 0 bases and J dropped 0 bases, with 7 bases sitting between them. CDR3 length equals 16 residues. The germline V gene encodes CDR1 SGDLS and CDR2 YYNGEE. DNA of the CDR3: TGTGCCAGCAGCGTAGAGAGGAGCTCCTATAATTCACCCCTCCACTTT. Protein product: CASSVERSSYNSPLHF.